The rows below give T cell receptor beta chains drawn from one sample of a study of graft-versus-host responses after intestinal transplantation. Profiled with immunoSEQ multiplex PCR; TCRdb holds only in-frame clones, not every one. The table lists fewer than 70,000 clones, 80% to 95% of them singletons, with 6.5% to 8% in the top ten. The sequencing used bone marrow, collected 734 days after intestinal transplantation. The receptors were gathered from a human patient who received an intestinal transplant, so some T cells may come from the graft donor. Each CDR3 is given with its conserved first and last residue. The D gene is left open where the match is weak. Clone size is given for some rows only: seen once, a few or many times, or a class if the clone is expanded.

>TRBJ2-7|TRBV27|-|-
TGTGCCAGCAGCCCGACAGGTGGGATTTACGAGCAGTACTTC
CASSPTGGIYEQYF
>TRBJ2-5|TRBV5-1|-|-
TGCGCCAGCAGCTTGGTCCTAGCAGGGTGGGGAGAGACCCAGTACTTC
CASSLVLAGWGETQYF
>TRBJ2-7|TRBV18|TRBD2|-
TGTGCCAGCTCACCGGCGGGGGGGCACTACGAGCAGTACTTC
CASSPAGGHYEQYF
>TRBJ2-5|TRBV7-9|TRBD1|-
TGTGCCAGCAGCTTTCCAGGGGGAGAGACCCAGTACTTC
CASSFPGGETQYF
>TRBJ1-4|TRBV27|-|-
TGTGCCAGCGGGATCACCGGGACACGCTATGAAAAACTGTTTTTT
CASGITGTRYEKLFF
>TRBJ2-7|TRBV7-9|-|-
TGTGCCAGCAGCTCCAAATCCTACGAGCAGTACTTC
CASSSKSYEQYF
>TRBJ1-3|TRBV5-6|-|-
TGTGCCAGCAGCTTGGTTCCCGGAAACACCACATATTTT
CASSLVPGNTTYF
>TRBJ2-7|TRBV5-4|-|few
TGTGCCAGCAGCCATTACCGGGACTACGAGCAGTACTTC
CASSHYRDYEQYF
>TRBJ1-6|TRBV6-1|-|-
TGTGCCGAAGGGTCACCCCTCCACTTT
CAEGSPLHF
>TRBJ2-7|TRBV11-2|TRBD2|-
TGTGCCAGCAGCTTAATTGGGACTAGCGTCCACGAGCAGTACTTC
CASSLIGTSVHEQYF
>TRBJ2-3|TRBV7-6|-|-
TGTGCCAGCAGCTTAGGGTTTATAACAGGGCCAGATACGCAGTATTTT
CASSLGFITGPDTQYF
>TRBJ2-7|TRBV28|TRBD2|-
TGTGCCAGCAGTTCCTCTAGCGGGAAGCCCTACGAGCAGTACTTC
CASSSSSGKPYEQYF
>TRBJ2-5|TRBV5-4|TRBD2|-
TGTGCCAGCAGCTTCCCGGGCCCTAGCGGGAGCGGGGAGACCCAGTACTTC
CASSFPGPSGSGETQYF
>TRBJ2-4|TRBV13|-|-
TGTGCCAGCAGCTCGCATGAATTAGCCAAAAACATTCAGTACTTC
CASSSHELAKNIQYF
>TRBJ2-3|TRBV6-5|TRBD2|-
TGTGCCAGCAGTCGTAGCGGGAGTTCAGGAGATACGCAGTATTTT
CASSRSGSSGDTQYF
>TRBJ2-5|TRBV7-9|-|-
TGTGCCAGCAGCGACAGTGCGCAAGAGACCCAGTACTTC
CASSDSAQETQYF
>TRBJ2-1|TRBV10-3|-|-
TGTGCCATCAGTGTTCGGAATGAGCAGTTCTTC
CAISVRNEQFF
>TRBJ1-1|TRBV5-1|-|-
TGCGCCAGCAGCTTGGGGCCAAACAGGGCCTCTGAAGCTTTCTTT
CASSLGPNRASEAFF
>TRBJ2-7|TRBV7-2|TRBD2|-
TGTGCCATCCCCAAGCCTGTGGGACTAGCGCACGAGCAGTACTTC
CAIPKPVGLAHEQYF
>TRBJ2-5|TRBV5-1|TRBD1|-
TGCGCCAGCAGCCTGCGACAGGGGGCGCTTGGTGAAGAGACCCAGTACTTC
CASSLRQGALGEETQYF
>TRBJ2-5|TRBV9|-|-
TGTGCCAGCAGCGTAGGGGCCCGCCAAGAGACCCAGTACTTC
CASSVGARQETQYF
>TRBJ2-2|TRBV4-2|TRBD2|-
TGTGCCAGCAGCCAACGGGGGCTAGCGGGGCTAGAGAACACCGGGGAGCTGTTTTTT
CASSQRGLAGLENTGELFF
>TRBJ2-1|TRBV5-4|TRBD2|-
TGTGCCAGCAGCTTGGGCGGGGGGGATATAAATGACGGGCAGTTCTTC
CASSLGGGDINDGQFF
>TRBJ1-1|TRBV18|-|-
TGTGCCAGCTCCCCGGGCCTCGGGAACACTGAAGCTTTCTTT
CASSPGLGNTEAFF
>TRBJ2-3|TRBV5-6|TRBD2|-
TGTGCCAGCGGACTGACTAGCGGGGGGCATTTAGATACGCAGTATTTT
CASGLTSGGHLDTQYF
>TRBJ1-3|TRBV2|-|few
TGTGCCAGCAGTGAGCCCAGGGCTGGAAACACCATATATTTT
CASSEPRAGNTIYF